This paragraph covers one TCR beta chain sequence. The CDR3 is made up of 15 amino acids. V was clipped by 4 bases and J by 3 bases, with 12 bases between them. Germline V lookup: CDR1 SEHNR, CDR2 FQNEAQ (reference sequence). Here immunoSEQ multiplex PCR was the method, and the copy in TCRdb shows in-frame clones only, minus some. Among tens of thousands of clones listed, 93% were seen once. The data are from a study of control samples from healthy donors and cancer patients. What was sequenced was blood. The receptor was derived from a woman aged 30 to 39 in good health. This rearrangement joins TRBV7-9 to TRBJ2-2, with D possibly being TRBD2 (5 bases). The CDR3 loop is CASSSRGPDTGELFF. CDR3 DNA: TGTGCCAGCAGCTCCCGAGGGCCGGACACCGGGGAGCTGTTTTTT.